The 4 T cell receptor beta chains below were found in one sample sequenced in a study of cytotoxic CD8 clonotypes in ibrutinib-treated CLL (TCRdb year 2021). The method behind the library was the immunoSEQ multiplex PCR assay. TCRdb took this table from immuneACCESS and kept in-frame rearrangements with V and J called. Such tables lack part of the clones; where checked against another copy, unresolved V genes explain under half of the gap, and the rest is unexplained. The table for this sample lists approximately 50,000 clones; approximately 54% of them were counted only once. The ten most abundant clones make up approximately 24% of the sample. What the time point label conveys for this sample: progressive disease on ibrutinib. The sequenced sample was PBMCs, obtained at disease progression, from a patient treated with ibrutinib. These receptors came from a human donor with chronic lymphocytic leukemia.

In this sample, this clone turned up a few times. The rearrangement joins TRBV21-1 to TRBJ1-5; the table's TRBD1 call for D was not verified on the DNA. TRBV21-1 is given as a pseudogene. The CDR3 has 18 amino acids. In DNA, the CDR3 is TGTGCCAGCAGCCTGGACAGGGTTGCCTCGATTAGCAATCAGCCCCAGCATTTT. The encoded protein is CASSLDRVASISNQPQHF.

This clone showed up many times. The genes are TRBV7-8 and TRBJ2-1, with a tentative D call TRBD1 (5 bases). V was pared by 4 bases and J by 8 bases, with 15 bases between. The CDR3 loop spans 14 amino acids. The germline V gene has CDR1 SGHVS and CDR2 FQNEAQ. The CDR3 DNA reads TGTGCCAGCAGCTCTGGACATGGGTCCGATGAGCAGTTCTTC. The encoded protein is CASSSGHGSDEQFF.

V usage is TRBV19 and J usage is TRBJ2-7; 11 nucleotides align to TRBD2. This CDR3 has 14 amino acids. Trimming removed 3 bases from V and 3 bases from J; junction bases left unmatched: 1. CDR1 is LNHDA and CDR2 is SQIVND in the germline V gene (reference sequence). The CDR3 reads CASSMLAGGYEQYF. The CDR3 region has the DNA TGTGCCAGTAGTATGCTAGCGGGGGGCTACGAGCAGTACTTC.

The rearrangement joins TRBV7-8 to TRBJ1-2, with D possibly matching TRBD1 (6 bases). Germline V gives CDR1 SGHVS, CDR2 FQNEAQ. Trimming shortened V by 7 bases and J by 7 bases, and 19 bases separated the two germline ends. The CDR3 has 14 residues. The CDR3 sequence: CASTKGSAGAGYTF. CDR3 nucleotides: TGTGCCAGCACCAAAGGATCGGCAGGGGCTGGCTACACCTTC.